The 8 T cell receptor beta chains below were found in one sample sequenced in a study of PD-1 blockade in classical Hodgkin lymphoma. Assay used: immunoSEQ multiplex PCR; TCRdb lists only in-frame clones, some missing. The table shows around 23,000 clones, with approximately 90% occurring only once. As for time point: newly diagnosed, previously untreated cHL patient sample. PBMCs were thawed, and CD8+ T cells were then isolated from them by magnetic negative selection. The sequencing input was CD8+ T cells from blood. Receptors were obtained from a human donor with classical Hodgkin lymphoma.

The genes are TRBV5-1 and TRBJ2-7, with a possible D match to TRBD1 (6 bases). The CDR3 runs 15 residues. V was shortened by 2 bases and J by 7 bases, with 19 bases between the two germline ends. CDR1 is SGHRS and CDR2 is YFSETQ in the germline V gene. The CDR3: CASSFGGQGVEEQYF. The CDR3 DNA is TGCGCCAGCAGCTTTGGGGGACAAGGCGTAGAAGAGCAGTACTTC.

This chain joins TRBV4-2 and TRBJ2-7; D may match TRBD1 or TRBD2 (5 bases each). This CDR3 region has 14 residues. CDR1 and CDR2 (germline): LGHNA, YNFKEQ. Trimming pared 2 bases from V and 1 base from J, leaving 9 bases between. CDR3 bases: TGTGCCAGCAGCCAAAGGGACGGATCCTACGAGCAGTACTTC. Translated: CASSQRDGSYEQYF.

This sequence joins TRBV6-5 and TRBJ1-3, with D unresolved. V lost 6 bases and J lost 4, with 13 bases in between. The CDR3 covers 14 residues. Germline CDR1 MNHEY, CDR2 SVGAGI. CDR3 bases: TGTGCCAGCAGCCCGACGGTCGGCGGAAACACCATATATTTT. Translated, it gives CASSPTVGGNTIYF.

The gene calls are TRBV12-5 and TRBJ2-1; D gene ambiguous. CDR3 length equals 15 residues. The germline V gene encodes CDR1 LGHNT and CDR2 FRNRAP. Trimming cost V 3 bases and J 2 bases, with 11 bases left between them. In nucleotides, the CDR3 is TGTGCTAGTGGTTTAGCGCTACCCGCCTACAATGAGCAGTTCTTC. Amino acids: CASGLALPAYNEQFF.

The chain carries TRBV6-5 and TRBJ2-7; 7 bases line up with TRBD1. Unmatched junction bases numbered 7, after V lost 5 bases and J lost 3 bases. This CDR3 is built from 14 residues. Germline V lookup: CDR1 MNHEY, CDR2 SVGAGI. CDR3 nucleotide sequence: TGTGCCAGCAGTCCCTCCGGGACAGTCTACGAGCAGTACTTC. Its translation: CASSPSGTVYEQYF.

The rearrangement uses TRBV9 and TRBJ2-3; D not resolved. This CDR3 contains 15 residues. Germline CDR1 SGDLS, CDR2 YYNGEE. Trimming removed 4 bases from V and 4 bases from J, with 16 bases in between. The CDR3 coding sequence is TGTGCCAGCAGCCCCGATCTGTGGGGTGCAGATACGCAGTATTTT. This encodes CASSPDLWGADTQYF.

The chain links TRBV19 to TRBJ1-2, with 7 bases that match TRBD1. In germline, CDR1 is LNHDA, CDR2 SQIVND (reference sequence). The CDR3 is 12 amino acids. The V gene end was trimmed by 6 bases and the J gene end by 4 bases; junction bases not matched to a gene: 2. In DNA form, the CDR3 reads TGTGCCAGTAGGACAGGGAGCTATGGCTACACCTTC. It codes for CASRTGSYGYTF.

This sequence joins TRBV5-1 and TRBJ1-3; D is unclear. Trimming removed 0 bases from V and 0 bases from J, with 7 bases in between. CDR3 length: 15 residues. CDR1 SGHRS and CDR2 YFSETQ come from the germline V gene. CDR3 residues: CASSLEQFSGNTIYF. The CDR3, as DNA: TGCGCCAGCAGCTTGGAGCAGTTCTCTGGAAACACCATATATTTT. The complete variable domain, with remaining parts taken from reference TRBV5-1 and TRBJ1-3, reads KAGVTQTPRYLIKTRGQQVTLSCSPISGHRSVSWYQQTPGQGLQFLFEYFSETQRNKGNFPGRFSGRQFSNSRSEMNVSTLELGDSALYLCASSLEQFSGNTIYFGEGSWLTVV.